The 8 T cell receptor beta chains below all came from one sample that was sequenced in a study of blood T cell repertoires in COVID-19. Clones were sequenced by immunoSEQ multiplex PCR, and TCRdb holds only the in-frame ones, with some missing. The repertoire holds a few hundred thousand clones, with 85% to 90% as singletons. Sequenced material: peripheral blood. The receptors were gathered from a woman in her thirties with COVID-19, enrolled during active disease.

This clone was detected once. This sequence joins TRBV7-9 and TRBJ2-2; 10 nucleotides align to TRBD2. V was clipped by 1 base and J by 3 bases; unmatched bases: 11. Per the germline V gene, CDR1 is SEHNR and CDR2 is FQNEAQ (reference sequence). The CDR3 has 19 amino acids. The CDR3: CASSLDPAGLAGDTGELFF. In DNA, the CDR3 is TGTGCCAGCAGCTTAGATCCCGCCGGGCTAGCGGGGGACACCGGGGAGCTGTTTTTT.

The chain has TRBV5-6 and TRBJ1-2; possible D gene TRBD1, 5 bases. The CDR3 is 14 amino acids. V lost 0 bases to trimming and J lost 6 bases, with 12 bases between them. Germline assignment: CDR1 SGHDT and CDR2 YYEEEE. The CDR3 spells CASSLAKGAHGYTF. The CDR3 bases are TGTGCCAGCAGCTTGGCAAAAGGGGCCCATGGCTACACCTTC.

This clone has at least ten counts. The chain joins TRBV30 to TRBJ1-2; 11 bases map to TRBD1. The CDR3 is 15 amino acids. V gave up 2 bases and J gave up 4 bases; unmatched junction bases: 6. Germline CDR1 is GTSNPN and CDR2 is SVGIG (reference sequence). The CDR3, as DNA: TGTGCCTGGAGTAAGGGGACAGGGGGTTCCTATGGCTACACCTTC. Its translation: CAWSKGTGGSYGYTF.

V usage is TRBV5-1 and J usage is TRBJ2-3; a weak D match, TRBD2 (6 bases). V lost 8 bases and J lost 2, with 15 bases in between. The CDR3 runs 14 residues. Germline V CDR1 and CDR2: SGHRS, YFSETQ. This CDR3 is CASHGDLITDTQYF. CDR3 nucleotide sequence: TGCGCCAGTCATGGGGACTTAATCACAGATACGCAGTATTTT.

This chain connects TRBV19 to TRBJ2-7; 7 bases line up with TRBD1. V lost 3 bases, J lost 5 bases, and 4 bases stayed unmatched. Germline V lookup: CDR1 LNHDA, CDR2 SQIVND (reference sequence). The CDR3 totals 13 residues. The CDR3 DNA reads as TGTGCCAGTAGTATGACAGGGTTCAACGAGCAGTACTTC. Amino acid sequence: CASSMTGFNEQYF.

The rearrangement joins TRBV7-2 to TRBJ2-5; 9 bases are a match to TRBD2. The CDR3 contains 16 residues. The germline V gene encodes CDR1 SGHTA and CDR2 FQGNSA. The junction had 7 bases not matched to a gene; V was cut back by 4 bases and J by 1 base. The CDR3 is CASSSPPSGIQETQYF. The CDR3 bases are TGTGCCAGCAGCTCCCCCCCTAGCGGGATCCAAGAGACCCAGTACTTC.

This clone has only one observation. This chain uses TRBV10-1 with TRBJ1-5; 7 nucleotides match TRBD1. The V and J ends lost 4 bases and 4 bases, in that order; junction bases with no gene match: 1. Germline values: CDR1 WNHNN, CDR2 SYGVQD (reference sequence). The CDR3 runs to 13 residues. The DNA for the CDR3 is TGCGCCAGCAGTGTGGGACAGAATCAGCCCCAGCATTTT. It specifies CASSVGQNQPQHF.

This clone was observed a single time. This rearrangement joins TRBV10-3 to TRBJ1-5; 7 nucleotides match TRBD1. CDR1 and CDR2 (germline): ENHRY, SYGVKD. V lost 3 bases and J lost 1; bases outside the gene matches: 3. The CDR3 extends over 15 amino acids. CDR3 nucleotides: TGTGCCATCAGTGACTCGGGACAGAGCAATCAGCCCCAGCATTTT. Translating it yields CAISDSGQSNQPQHF.